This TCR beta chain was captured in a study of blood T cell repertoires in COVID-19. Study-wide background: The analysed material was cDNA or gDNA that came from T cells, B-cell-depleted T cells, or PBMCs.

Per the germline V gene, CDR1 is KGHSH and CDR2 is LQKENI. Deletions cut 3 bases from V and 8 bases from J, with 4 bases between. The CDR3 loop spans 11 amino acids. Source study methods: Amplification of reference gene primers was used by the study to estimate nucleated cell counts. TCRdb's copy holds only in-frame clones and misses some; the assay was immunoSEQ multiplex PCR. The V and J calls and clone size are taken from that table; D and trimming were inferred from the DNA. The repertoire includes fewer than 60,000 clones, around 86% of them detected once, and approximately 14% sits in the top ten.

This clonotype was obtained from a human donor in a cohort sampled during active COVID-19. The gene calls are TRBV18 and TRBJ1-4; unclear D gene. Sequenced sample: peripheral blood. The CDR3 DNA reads TGTGCCAGCTCACCCGGGGAAAAACTGTTTTTT. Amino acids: CASSPGEKLFF. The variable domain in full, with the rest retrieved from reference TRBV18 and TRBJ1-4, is NAGVMQNPRHLVRRRGQEARLRCSPMKGHSHVYWYRQLPEEGLKFMVYLQKENIIDESGMPKERFSAEFPKEGPSILRIQQVVRGDSAAYFCASSPGEKLFFGSGTQLSVL.